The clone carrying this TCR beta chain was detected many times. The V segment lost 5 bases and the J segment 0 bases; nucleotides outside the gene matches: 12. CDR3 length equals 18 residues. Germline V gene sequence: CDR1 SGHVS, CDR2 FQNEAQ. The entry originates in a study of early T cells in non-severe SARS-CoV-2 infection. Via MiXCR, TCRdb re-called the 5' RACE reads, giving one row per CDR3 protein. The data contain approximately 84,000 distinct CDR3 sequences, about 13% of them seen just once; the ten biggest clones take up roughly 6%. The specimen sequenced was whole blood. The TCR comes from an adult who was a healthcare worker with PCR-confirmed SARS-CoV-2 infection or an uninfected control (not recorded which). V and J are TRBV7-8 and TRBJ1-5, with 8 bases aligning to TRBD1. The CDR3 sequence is CASSPRQGMRDSNQPQHF. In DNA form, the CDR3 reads TGTGCCAGCAGCCCTCGACAGGGGATGCGGGATAGCAATCAGCCCCAGCATTTT.